The 30 T cell receptor beta chains reported below all come from one sample, sequenced in a study of vaccination and CD4 T cells after COVID-19. Cultured CD4+ T cells had their DNA profiled by the Oncomine TCR Beta short-read assay. TCRdb re-analysed the PCR reads in MiXCR, keeping a single row per CDR3 protein. Among over 15,000 distinct CDR3 sequences listed, 30% to 40% were seen once. Regarding treatment: approximately nine-day PBMC culture with coronavirus spike peptide pools or control peptides (ViraFEST assay). Their antigen targets remain unknown. The specimen was cultured CD4+ T cells from blood. These receptor sequences come from a human donor with COVID-19.

V is TRBV6-4 and J is TRBJ1-2, with 10 positions matching TRBD1. Trimming took 4 bases from V and 6 from J; bases not matched to a gene: 5. CDR3 size: 14 residues. The germline CDR1 and CDR2 sequences are MRHNA and SNTAGT. The CDR3 DNA reads TGTGCCAGCAGTGCACAGGGACAGGGGAATGGCTACACCTTC. Translation gives CASSAQGQGNGYTF.

The chain couples TRBV24-1 to TRBJ2-7; D tentatively fits TRBD1 or TRBD2 (7 bases each). The germline V gene encodes CDR1 KGHDR and CDR2 SFDVKD. The CDR3 is 14 amino acids. V lost 2 bases and J 3 bases, leaving 10 bases between the germline ends. The CDR3 region has the DNA TGTGCCACCAGTGATTCCAGGGGGGGCTACGAGCAGTACTTC. Its protein product is CATSDSRGGYEQYF.

This chain links TRBV6-5 with TRBJ2-7; 7 nucleotides align to TRBD1. CDR3 length: 16 residues. Trimming removed 0 bases from V and 3 bases from J; junction bases left unmatched: 8. Germline V CDR1 and CDR2: MNHEY, SVGAGI. The CDR3 sequence: CASSYSQDRLFYEQYF. The CDR3 DNA reads TGTGCCAGCAGTTACTCGCAGGACAGGCTTTTCTACGAGCAGTACTTC.

The sample holds a few counts of this clonotype. The chain is built from TRBV10-1 and TRBJ2-6; D gene unclear. The CDR3 has 20 residues. The V gene lost 9 bases and the J gene lost 0 bases, with 27 bases spanning the gap. Germline V CDR1 and CDR2: WNHNN, SYGVQD (reference sequence). The CDR3, as DNA: TGCGCCAGGTCGCTGTCCTACACAAAAAAAAGATCCTCTGGGGCCAACGTCCTGACTTTC. It yields the protein CARSLSYTKKRSSGANVLTF.

The rearrangement joins TRBV12-5 to TRBJ1-2; a possible D gene is TRBD1 (5 bases). V lost 1 base and J 4 bases, leaving 16 bases between the germline ends. This CDR3 is 16 amino acids long. CDR1 LGHNT and CDR2 FRNRAP come from the germline V gene. DNA of the CDR3: TGTGCTAGTGGTTTGGGGGACGGCGCCCCCCTCTATGGCTACACCTTC. It encodes CASGLGDGAPLYGYTF.

This clonotype has just a few counts. V is TRBV4-3 and J is TRBJ2-7; TRBD1 is a possible D gene (5 bases). This CDR3 has 13 amino acids. Germline loops: CDR1 LGHNA, CDR2 YSLEER. V shed 2 bases and J shed 7 bases, with 12 bases lying between them. CDR3 region: CASSQSRVGEQYF. In DNA, the CDR3 is TGCGCCAGCAGCCAAAGCAGGGTTGGGGAGCAGTACTTC.

The CDR3 loop is CASSFLRDRVPGANVLTF. The CDR3 DNA reads TGTGCCAGCAGCTTTCTCCGGGACAGGGTCCCCGGGGCCAACGTCCTGACTTTC. V gene TRBV5-6 combines with J gene TRBJ2-6; 9 bases are a match to TRBD1. Germline CDR1 and CDR2: SGHDT and YYEEEE. The CDR3 is made up of 18 amino acids. V gave up 2 bases and J gave up 4 bases; unmatched junction bases: 10.

This clonotype was seen only a few times. V is TRBV7-2 and J is TRBJ2-5, with D perhaps being TRBD1 or TRBD2 (5 bases each). V shed 2 bases and J shed 3 bases, with 19 bases lying between them. Germline-derived CDR1 and CDR2 are SGHTA and FQGNSA. CDR3 length: 17 residues. Here the CDR3 DNA reads TGTGCCAGCAGCTTAAGGGGAGACCAGCTGAGGAAAGAGACCCAGTACTTC. It specifies CASSLRGDQLRKETQYF.

This clonotype was recorded a few times. This rearrangement joins TRBV12-5 to TRBJ1-2; D is undetermined. V dropped 0 bases and J dropped 5 bases, with 7 bases sitting between them. The CDR3 sequence is 13 residues long. The germline gives CDR1 LGHNT, CDR2 FRNRAP. The CDR3 region is CASGLVPSYGYTF. The CDR3 DNA reads as TGTGCTAGTGGTTTGGTACCTAGTTATGGCTACACCTTC. The entire variable domain, with the rest obtained from reference TRBV12-5 and TRBJ1-2, is as follows: DARVTQTPRHKVTEMGQEVTMRCQPILGHNTVFWYRQTMMQGLELLAYFRNRAPLDDSGMPKDRFSAEMPDATLATLKIQPSEPRDSAVYFCASGLVPSYGYTFGSGTRLTVV.

The chain joins TRBV5-1 to TRBJ2-2; D could derive from TRBD1 or TRBD2 (5 bases each). From germline, CDR1 is SGHRS and CDR2 YFSETQ. The CDR3 is 15 residues long. Trimming pared 4 bases from V and 4 bases from J, leaving 14 bases between. The CDR3 bases are TGCGCCAGCAGCACCCGGGACCCCGTCACCGGGGAGCTGTTTTTT. Translating gives CASSTRDPVTGELFF.

This rearrangement joins TRBV7-9 to TRBJ2-3; 11 bases agree with TRBD2. With 4 bases clipped from V and 3 bases from J, the junction kept 9 bases outside the gene matches. This CDR3 is 17 amino acids long. CDR1 is SEHNR, CDR2 FQNEAQ, per germline (reference sequence). CDR3 in DNA: TGTGCCAGCAGCTCCGGGGGCCGACTAGCGGGAACAGATACGCAGTATTTT. It encodes CASSSGGRLAGTDTQYF.

Only a few counts were recorded for this clonotype. The chain combines TRBV15 with TRBJ2-3; possible D gene TRBD2, 5 bases. V lost 0 bases to trimming and J lost 0 bases, with 7 bases between them. The CDR3 totals 15 residues. The germline gives CDR1 LNHNV, CDR2 YYDKDF (reference sequence). The CDR3 sequence is CATSRDPGSTDTQYF. In nucleotides, the CDR3 is TGTGCCACCAGCAGAGATCCGGGAAGCACAGATACGCAGTATTTT.

J is TRBJ1-2 and V is TRBV2, with a possible D match to TRBD1 (5 bases). V lost 8 bases, J lost 2 bases, and 15 bases lay in between. CDR1 and CDR2 from the germline V gene are SNHLY and FYNNEI. The CDR3 is made up of 14 amino acids. CDR3 sequence reads: CASGMTEKNYGYTF. The CDR3 DNA follows: TGTGCCAGCGGTATGACAGAAAAGAACTATGGCTACACCTTC. Together with reference TRBV2 and TRBJ1-2, the CDR3 gives the full variable domain: EPEVTQTPSHQVTQMGQEVILRCVPISNHLYFYWYRQILGQKVEFLVSFYNNEISEKSEIFDDQFSVERPDGSNFTLKIRSTKLEDSAMYFCASGMTEKNYGYTFGSGTRLTVV.

The chain is built from TRBV27 and TRBJ2-7; D gene uncertain. The ends were cut back, 3 bases at V and 6 bases at J, with 6 bases in the middle. This CDR3 has 11 residues. The germline gives CDR1 MNHEY, CDR2 SMNVEV (reference sequence). The CDR3 spells CASSFRPEQYF. The CDR3 DNA follows: TGTGCCAGCAGTTTCAGGCCCGAGCAGTACTTC.

V is TRBV20-1 and J is TRBJ1-1, with TRBD1 as a possible D gene (5 bases). The V and J ends lost 6 bases and 3 bases respectively, with 11 bases between them. CDR1 and CDR2 from the germline V gene are DFQATT and SNEGSKA (reference sequence). The CDR3 is 12 amino acids. CDR3 sequence reads: CSAREGYTEAFF. The CDR3, as DNA: TGCAGTGCCAGGGAGGGTTACACTGAAGCTTTCTTT.

The V gene is TRBV12-3 or TRBV12-4, the J gene TRBJ2-3; 9 bases fit TRBD2. This CDR3 region has 15 residues. Unmatched junction bases numbered 5, after V lost 3 bases and J lost 4 bases. CDR3 sequence reads: CASSFAGGRADTQYF. In DNA, the CDR3 is TGTGCCAGCAGTTTCGCGGGGGGGCGCGCAGATACGCAGTATTTT.

The chain has TRBV11-2 and TRBJ1-5; TRBD1 matches 7 bases. The germline V gene has CDR1 SGHAT and CDR2 FQNNGV. The CDR3 loop spans 15 amino acids. The J segment lost 2 bases and the V segment lost 4 bases, leaving 5 bases of the junction unmatched. CDR3 loop: CASSSTGLGNQPQHF. CDR3 coding DNA: TGTGCCAGCAGCTCGACAGGGTTGGGCAATCAGCCCCAGCATTTT. The full variable domain, its missing parts supplied by reference TRBV11-2 and TRBJ1-5, is EAGVAQSPRYKIIEKRQSVAFWCNPISGHATLYWYQQILGQGPKLLIQFQNNGVVDDSQLPKDRFSAERLKGVDSTLKIQPAKLEDSAVYLCASSSTGLGNQPQHFGDGTRLSIL.

This clonotype came up a few times. The CDR3 DNA is TGTGCCAGCAGCTGGGGGCAGGGAAGGAGTTTTACTGAAGCTTTCTTT. This sequence encodes CASSWGQGRSFTEAFF. This chain uses TRBV5-5 with TRBJ1-1; perhaps TRBD1 as D (6 bases). The CDR3 loop spans 16 amino acids. V lost 3 bases to trimming and J lost 5 bases, with 20 bases between them. Per germline, CDR1 SGHKS and CDR2 YYEKEE (reference sequence). The full variable domain, with the rest looked up from reference TRBV5-5 and TRBJ1-1, is DAGVTQSPTHLIKTRGQQVTLRCSPISGHKSVSWYQQVLGQGPQFIFQYYEKEERGRGNFPDRFSARQFPNYSSELNVNALLLGDSALYLCASSWGQGRSFTEAFFGQGTRLTVV.

This rearrangement joins TRBV19 to TRBJ1-1; D perhaps matches TRBD1 (5 bases). The CDR3 is made up of 15 amino acids. From germline, CDR1 is LNHDA and CDR2 SQIVND (reference sequence). Deletions cut 5 bases from V and 2 bases from J, with 15 bases between. In DNA form, the CDR3 reads TGTGCCAGTAGTCCTCGACAGACTTCCAACACTGAAGCTTTCTTT. Translating it yields CASSPRQTSNTEAFF.

V usage is TRBV28 and J usage is TRBJ2-3; no clear D gene. With 5 bases removed from V and 6 bases from J, the gap between germline ends came to 9 bases. The CDR3 length is 12 residues. Germline-derived CDR1 and CDR2 are MDHEN and SYDVKM. CDR3 sequence: CASSIRVDTQYF. In DNA form, the CDR3 reads TGTGCCAGCAGTATTAGAGTGGATACGCAGTATTTT.

This chain uses TRBV5-4 with TRBJ1-6; D not certain. CDR3 length equals 13 residues. Trimming removed 6 bases from V and 8 bases from J, with 12 bases in between. Germline V gene lookup returns CDR1 SGHNT and CDR2 YYREEE (reference sequence). The CDR3 DNA sequence: TGTGCCAGCACCCTTTTTGGGGATTCACCCCTCCACTTT. Translating gives CASTLFGDSPLHF.

This sequence joins TRBV12-3 or TRBV12-4 and TRBJ2-7, with TRBD1 identical over 11 bases. V trimming: 6 bases; J trimming: 6 bases; junction bases outside the gene matches: 7. The CDR3 has 14 amino acids. CDR3 DNA: TGTGCCAGCAGCCGGGGGACAGGGGGTCGCGAGCAGTACTTC. It is translated as CASSRGTGGREQYF.

V usage is TRBV19 and J usage is TRBJ1-1; 8 bases match TRBD1. Germline CDR1 and CDR2: LNHDA and SQIVND (reference sequence). This CDR3 has 16 amino acids. The ends lost 4 bases at V and 4 bases at J; junction bases unmatched: 11. CDR3 DNA sequence: TGTGCCAGTAGTAGAGCGACAGGGGCTGGGGGCACTGAAGCTTTCTTT. Encoded protein: CASSRATGAGGTEAFF.

This clonotype has just a few counts. The chain links TRBV5-1 to TRBJ1-2; D remains unclear. Trimming took 4 bases from V and 5 from J, leaving 15 bases between them. This CDR3 has 14 residues. Germline loops: CDR1 SGHRS, CDR2 YFSETQ. The CDR3 reads CASSTTSTGYGYTF. In nucleotides, the CDR3 is TGCGCCAGCAGCACCACATCGACGGGTTATGGCTACACCTTC.

This clonotype was seen a few times. The J gene is TRBJ2-2, the V gene TRBV10-3, with D possibly matching TRBD2 (6 bases). Trimming shortened V by 0 bases and J by 6 bases, and 11 bases separated the two germline ends. The CDR3 extends over 15 amino acids. Per the germline V gene, CDR1 is ENHRY and CDR2 is SYGVKD. CDR3 nucleotides: TGTGCCATCAGTGAGTCGACCTCGGGGGCCGGGGAGCTGTTTTTT. Residues: CAISESTSGAGELFF.

This clonotype has more than one count but fewer than ten. The chain has TRBV5-6 and TRBJ1-6, with D perhaps matching TRBD1 (6 bases). Germline values: CDR1 SGHDT, CDR2 YYEEEE. This CDR3 has 17 residues. V was shortened by 0 bases and J by 7 bases, with 17 bases between the two germline ends. The CDR3 protein is CASSLDGGAGRNSPLHF. CDR3 DNA: TGTGCCAGCAGCTTGGACGGGGGGGCAGGGAGAAATTCACCCCTCCACTTT.

The chain couples TRBV11-3 to TRBJ2-5; D is ambiguous. Between the trimmed V and J ends, which lost 0 bases and 2 bases, there was a span of 10 bases. This CDR3 comprises 15 residues. In germline, CDR1 is SGHNT, CDR2 YENEEA. The CDR3 bases are TGTGCCAGCAGCTTAGATAGTCGGATACAAGAGACCCAGTACTTC. Residues: CASSLDSRIQETQYF.

This rearrangement joins TRBV19 to TRBJ2-3; D gene uncertain. V lost 4 bases and J 2 bases, leaving 13 bases between the germline ends. This CDR3 contains 15 residues. Germline V gene data show CDR1 as LNHDA and CDR2 as SQIVND (reference sequence). The DNA of the CDR3 is TGTGCCAGTAGTACCGGTGCTCGCACCACAGATACGCAGTATTTT. Residues: CASSTGARTTDTQYF.

This clonotype appeared a few times. The chain couples TRBV6-2 or TRBV6-3 to TRBJ2-2, with D perhaps TRBD1 (6 bases). The length of the CDR3 is 14 residues. V was shortened by 2 bases and J by 5 bases, with 9 bases between the two germline ends. The germline V gene has CDR1 MNHEY and CDR2 SVGEGT. The chain's CDR3 is CASSYGTPTGELFF. In DNA form, the CDR3 reads TGTGCCAGCAGTTACGGGACACCAACCGGGGAGCTGTTTTTT.

The sample holds a few counts of this clonotype. This sequence joins TRBV20-1 and TRBJ1-3, with D possibly matching TRBD1 (6 bases). The CDR3 spans 14 residues. CDR1 is DFQATT and CDR2 is SNEGSKA in the germline V gene (reference sequence). With 0 bases removed from V and 9 bases from J, the gap between germline ends came to 15 bases. CDR3 loop: CSARDRRRGGTIYF. Written as DNA, the CDR3 is TGCAGTGCTAGAGATCGCAGGAGGGGGGGCACCATATATTTT.